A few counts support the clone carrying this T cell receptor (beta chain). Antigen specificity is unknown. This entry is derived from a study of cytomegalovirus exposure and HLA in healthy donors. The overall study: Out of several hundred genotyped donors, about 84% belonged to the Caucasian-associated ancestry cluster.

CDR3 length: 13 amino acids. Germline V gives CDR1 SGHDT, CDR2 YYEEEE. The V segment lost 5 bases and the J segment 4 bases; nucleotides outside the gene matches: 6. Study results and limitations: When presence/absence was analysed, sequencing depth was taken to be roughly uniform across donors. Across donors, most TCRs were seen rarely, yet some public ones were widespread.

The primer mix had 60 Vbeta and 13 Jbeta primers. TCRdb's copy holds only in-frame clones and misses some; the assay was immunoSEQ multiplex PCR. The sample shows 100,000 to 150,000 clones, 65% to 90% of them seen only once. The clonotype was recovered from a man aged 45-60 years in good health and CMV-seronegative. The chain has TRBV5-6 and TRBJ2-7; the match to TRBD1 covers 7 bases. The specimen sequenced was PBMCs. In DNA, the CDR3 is TGTGCCAGCAGAGGACAGGATCTTTACGAGCAGTACTTC. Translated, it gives CASRGQDLYEQYF.